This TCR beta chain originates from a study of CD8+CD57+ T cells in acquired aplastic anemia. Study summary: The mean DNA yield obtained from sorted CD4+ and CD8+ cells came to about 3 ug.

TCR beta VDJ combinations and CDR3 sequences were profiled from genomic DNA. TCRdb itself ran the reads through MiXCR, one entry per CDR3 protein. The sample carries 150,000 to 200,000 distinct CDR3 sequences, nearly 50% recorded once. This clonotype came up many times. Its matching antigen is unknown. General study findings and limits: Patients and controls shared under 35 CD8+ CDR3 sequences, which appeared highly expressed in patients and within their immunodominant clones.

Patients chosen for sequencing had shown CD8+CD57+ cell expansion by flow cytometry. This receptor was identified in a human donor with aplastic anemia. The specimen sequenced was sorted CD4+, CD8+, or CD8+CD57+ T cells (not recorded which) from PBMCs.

CDR3 sequence reads: CASRQGSGGATYNEQFF. The CDR3 nucleotides read TGTGCCAGCAGACAAGGGAGCGGGGGGGCCACCTACAATGAGCAGTTCTTC. The V gene is TRBV7-2, the J gene TRBJ2-1, with 10 positions matching TRBD2. Germline trimming cut 6 bases from V and 2 bases from J; bases unmatched to any gene: 10. The CDR3 extends over 17 amino acids. Germline CDR1 SGHTA, CDR2 FQGNSA. The whole variable domain, filled in from reference TRBV7-2 and TRBJ2-1, reads GAGVSQSPSNKVTEKGKDVELRCDPISGHTALYWYRQSLGQGLEFLIYFQGNSAPDKSGLPSDRFSAERTGGSVSTLTIQRTQQEDSAVYLCASRQGSGGATYNEQFFGPGTRLTVL.